This T cell receptor beta chain originates from a study of early T cells in non-severe SARS-CoV-2 infection. Notes on the study in general: Comparison of clonotypes with VDJdb favored anti-spike CD8 responses while missing private and CD4 specificities.

The TCR library protocol attached unique molecular identifiers to the individual cDNA molecules. TCRdb used MiXCR to reprocess the 5' RACE reads, holding one entry per CDR3 protein. The profile shows approximately 64,000 distinct CDR3 sequences, around 18% of them singletons. Remarks on this clonotype: Its specificity is not known.

The input for sequencing was whole blood, taken at baseline. This clonotype was sampled from an adult who was a healthcare worker with PCR-confirmed SARS-CoV-2 infection or an uninfected control (not recorded which).

CDR3 protein: CASSYEGRFLLGYTF. The CDR3 DNA follows: TGTGCCAGCAGTTACGAGGGCAGGTTTCTTTTGGGCTACACCTTC. The V gene is TRBV6-5, the J gene TRBJ1-2; D gene unclear. Germline-derived CDR1 and CDR2 are MNHEY and SVGAGI. Trimming left V 2 bases short and J 8 bases short, with 18 bases between. The CDR3 length is 15 residues.